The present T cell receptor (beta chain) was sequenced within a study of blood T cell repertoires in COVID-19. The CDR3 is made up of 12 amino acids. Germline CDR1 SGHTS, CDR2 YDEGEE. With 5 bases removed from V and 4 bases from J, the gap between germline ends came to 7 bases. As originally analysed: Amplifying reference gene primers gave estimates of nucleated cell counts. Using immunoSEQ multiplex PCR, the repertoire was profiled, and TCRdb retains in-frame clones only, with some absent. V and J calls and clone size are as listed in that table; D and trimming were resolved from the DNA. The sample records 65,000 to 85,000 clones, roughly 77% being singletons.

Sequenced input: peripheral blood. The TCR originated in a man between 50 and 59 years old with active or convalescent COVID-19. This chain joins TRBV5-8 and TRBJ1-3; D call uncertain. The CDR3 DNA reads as TGTGCCAGCAGGCGACAAGGAAACACCATATATTTT. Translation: CASRRQGNTIYF. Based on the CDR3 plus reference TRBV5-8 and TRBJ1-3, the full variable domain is EAGVTQSPTHLIKTRGQQATLRCSPISGHTSVYWYQQALGLGLQFLLWYDEGEERNRGNFPPRFSGRQFPNYSSELNVNALELEDSALYLCASRRQGNTIYFGEGSWLTVV.